This TCR beta chain came from a study of cytomegalovirus exposure and HLA in healthy donors. Study context: In an earlier analysis, around 100 million unique TCR beta sequences were found from some 170 million T cells.

The PCR ran on 60 Vbeta and 13 Jbeta primers. Generated by immunoSEQ multiplex PCR, the TCRdb table keeps only in-frame clones and is missing some. The sample has roughly 190,000 clones; about 90% are singletons. The receptor comes from a boy aged 2 to 9 in good health and CMV-seronegative. Sequenced material: PBMCs.

CDR3 amino acids: CASKGAGPGEKLFF. The DNA for the CDR3 is TGTGCCAGCAAGGGGGCCGGCCCGGGGGAAAAACTGTTTTTT. V and J are TRBV7-2 and TRBJ1-4; TRBD1 aligns across 7 bases. Germline loops: CDR1 SGHTA, CDR2 FQGNSA. J was trimmed by 8 bases and V by 7 bases; bases with no gene match: 10. The CDR3 covers 14 residues.